This section outlines one TCR beta chain sequence together with its context. Its antigen is not yet known. Per-base quality was not reported, and no clone a single base away is much larger than it. The immunoSEQ hsTCRB assay version 4, run in survey mode, was used to sequence TCRbeta repertoires from genomic DNA. For TCRbeta sequencing, genomic DNA was diluted to roughly 10 ng/uL, and up to roughly 1 ug was used per sample. On the study's bioinformatics: TCRbeta data were analyzed in ImmunoSeq Analyzer 3.0, with diversity computed on productive nucleotide rearrangements. Using the Immunarch R package, lower-bound TCR diversity was estimated with the improved Chao index and clonality was estimated with the Gini coefficient. Different nucleotide rearrangements encoding the same CDR3beta amino acid sequence were treated as distinct clonotypes. Differential abundance analysis found TCRbeta sequences that were significantly enriched in antigen-responding cells compared with anti-CD3/anti-CD28-activated cells. Using predicted peptide-MHC specificity as the basis, GLIPH2 grouped TCRs into clusters, both for each participant individually and for the merged data sets that combined participants. TCRdb holds this immuneACCESS table with in-frame rearrangements only. Some clones are missing; in checked studies, unresolved V genes explain under half, and the rest has no known cause. The DNA gave D and trimming, while V, J and clone size come from that table. The sample includes under 40,000 clones, with less than 75% observed a single time. 1.4% of the sample belongs to the ten largest clones.

The meaning of the sample's treatment or condition label: suppressive antiretroviral therapy. A pool of overlapping 15-mer peptides from HIV-1 Gag, at about 0.92 ug per peptide per mL, was used to stimulate the cells. Sorting of responding CD4+ T cells was based on upregulation of both CD40 ligand and CD69. Participants were HIV-1-infected adults who started suppressive ART during chronic infection. Participants had undetectable plasma HIV-1 RNA below 50 copies/mL for at least 4 years. To be included, participants needed a CD4+ T cell count above 400 cells/uL and a positive CMV serology. Before stimulation, PBMCs were isolated using density centrifugation and depleted of CD8+ T cells. CD8-depleted PBMCs were stimulated for approximately 18 hours with anti-CD28/CD49d costimulation, CD40-blocking antibody and enfuvirtide to prevent new infections. Cell sorting was performed on a Beckman Coulter MoFlo Legacy or XDP sorter, and dead cells were excluded with propidium iodide. For samples with more than one million cells, genomic DNA was extracted with the QIAamp DNA Mini Kit, and for all other samples the Quick-DNA Microprep Kit was used.

Trimming leaves V shorter by 1 base and J shorter by 11 bases, with the junction holding 10 bases beyond the gene matches. Counted from cysteine to phenylalanine, this CDR3 has 14 amino acids. CDR3 DNA is the only sequence kept; it has 42 bases, read in frame from the first base. From a lookup of the germline V gene (reference sequence), CDR1 and CDR2 are LGHDT and YNNKEL. The entry originates in a study of persistence of HIV-infected CD4 T cells (dated by TCRdb to 2020 to 2021). In the study overall: The median time participants had been on suppressive ART was 8 to 9 years. Peripheral blood samples of up to roughly 200 mL were obtained at multiple time points, with the exception of a couple of participants, for whom leukapheresis was performed at a single time point. CMV- and HIV-1 Gag-responding CD4+ T cells were isolated from ART-treated individuals so that antigen-driven clonal expansion of HIV-1-infected cells could be examined. TCRbeta sequencing assessed the clonality of all cells in each sorted population, while proviral sequencing assessed the clonality of infected cells. For the TCR cluster analysis across participants, under 10 participants were included for CMV and 6 or 7 participants for Gag. What the authors observed across the whole study: Because the TCR analyses were done in bulk, restricting them to just the rare CMV-responding cells that actually carried HIV-1 proviruses was not possible. Antigen-responding cells were enriched for expanded CDR3beta sequences that were degenerate, which suggests that CD4+ responses to CMV and Gag underwent convergent selection. Significantly lower TCRbeta richness was observed in CMV- and Gag-responding cells than in anti-CD3/anti-CD28-responding cells, and higher oligoclonality was observed in CMV-responding cells than in CD3/CD28-stimulated and Gag-responding cells. Only a small number of individuals took part in the study, and only a limited range of antigens was tested. Within the same sorted populations, TCR oligoclonality correlated with proviral oligoclonality.

This TCR came from an adult man with HIV who was CMV-seropositive. The rearrangement joined TRBV3-1 (or the pseudogene TRBV3-2) to TRBJ1-1; the junction holds 7 bases that match TRBD1. The sequencing used CD4+ T cells sorted from PBMCs after roughly 17-hour stimulation, collected from a patient who received antiretroviral therapy. The cell subset or site label on this specimen signifies: CD40L+CD69+ CD4 T cells responding to HIV-1 Gag peptides. The CDR3 protein sequence reads: CASSQGQGGAVAFF. The sequenced DNA: TGTGCCAGCAGCCAAGGGCAAGGGGGCGCCGTGGCTTTCTTT.